The source of this T cell receptor beta chain is a study of shared clonotypes between healthy human individuals. Germline V gives CDR1 MNHNS, CDR2 SASEGT. The CDR3 is 14 residues long. J gave up 3 bases and V 8 bases, and 3 bases lay outside the gene matches. TCRdb's table, derived via immunoSEQ multiplex PCR, lists solely in-frame clones and lacks some. The data contain about 2.3 million clones, less than 95% of them singletons. This clone was detected once. This clonotype was obtained from a man aged 18 to 30 in good health. Some clones in this sample may be carry-over from other donors' samples. This chain connects TRBV6-1 to TRBJ2-5; TRBD2 aligns across 13 bases. The sample consisted of naive CD4+ T cells from PBMCs. Noted subset: CD45RA+ positively selected. CDR3 nucleotides: TGTGCCAGCTTAGGACTAGCGGGAGAAGAGACCCAGTACTTC. This sequence encodes CASLGLAGEETQYF.